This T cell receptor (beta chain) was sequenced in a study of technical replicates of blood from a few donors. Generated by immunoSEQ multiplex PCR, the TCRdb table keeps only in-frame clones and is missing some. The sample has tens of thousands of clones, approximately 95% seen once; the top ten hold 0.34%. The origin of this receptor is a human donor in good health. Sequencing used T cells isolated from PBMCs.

CDR3 residues: CAFLPSFETSGLSSYNEQFF. The CDR3 DNA reads as TGTGCTTTCCTTCCCTCTTTCGAGACTAGCGGGTTGAGCTCCTACAATGAGCAGTTCTTC. V gene TRBV7-7 combines with J gene TRBJ2-1; TRBD2 matches at 10 bases. Germline values: CDR1 SSHAT, CDR2 FNYEAQ (reference sequence). The CDR3 sequence is 20 residues long.